Given below is one T cell receptor (beta chain) in context. Antigen specificity is unknown. MiXCR, run by TCRdb on the reads, gives a single entry per CDR3 protein. The data show over 120,000 distinct CDR3 sequences, more than 30% seen once. The data were taken from a study of T cell repertoires in cytomegalovirus infection. As for the study in general: Use of recently identified HLA-C-restricted and well-studied HLA-B-restricted CMV epitopes was part of the study.

Overall study findings and caveats: Across the ex vivo response, the dominant clonotypes were HLA-C-restricted CMV-specific TCR beta clonotypes.

Germline V lookup: CDR1 SNHLY, CDR2 FYNNEI. The germline V and J ends were trimmed by 8 bases and 14 bases, with 24 bases remaining between them. CDR3 length: 14 amino acids. This chain connects TRBV2 to TRBJ1-4; perhaps TRBD1 as D (6 bases). The receptor was derived from a human donor in good health (CMV status not recorded). Some clones in this sample may be carry-over from other donors' samples. Sequenced material: CD8+ T cells from cultured PBMCs, taken from culture after CMV antigen stimulation. The CDR3 reads CASFPGTLSLRLFF. The CDR3 DNA reads as TGTGCCAGCTTCCCGGGGACATTAAGCTTGCGTCTGTTTTTT.